Below, one T cell receptor beta chain is given with its context. This sample stems from a study of blood T cell repertoires in COVID-19. About the study: The cDNA or gDNA used as material had been derived from T cells, B-cell-depleted T cells, or PBMCs.

Per germline, CDR1 MNHEY and CDR2 SVGEGT. This CDR3 has 17 amino acids. The V end was cut by 6 bases, the J end by 2 bases, with 20 bases between. Profiled with immunoSEQ multiplex PCR; TCRdb holds only in-frame clones, not every one. The table includes tens of thousands of clones, about 79% detected once. This chain connects TRBV6-2 or TRBV6-3 to TRBJ1-5; a weak D match, TRBD1 (6 bases). The sample comprised peripheral blood. This clonotype originated in a man aged 55 to 70 with acute or convalescent COVID-19. The CDR3 coding sequence is TGTGCCAGCAGCCCTCGAAGGGCAGGGGCCGGCAATCAGCCCCAGCATTTT. Translating gives CASSPRRAGAGNQPQHF.